The clone carrying this T cell receptor (beta chain) was recorded a few times. The record originates from a study of beta chain features in type 1 diabetes. TCRB transcripts that were expressed got sequenced, as all of the isolated RNA had been reverse transcribed. The method was immunoSEQ multiplex PCR; TCRdb's version includes in-frame clones alone and lacks a portion of them. This table has 900,000 or so clones, roughly a sixth appearing once. The CDR3 extends over 14 amino acids. V shed 2 bases and J shed 5 bases, with 12 bases lying between them. CDR1 SGHKS and CDR2 YYEKEE come from the germline V gene (reference sequence).

This receptor was obtained from a woman younger than 30 in good health. Input material: naive CD4+ T cells from blood. V gene TRBV5-5 combines with J gene TRBJ2-3, with a tentative D call TRBD1 (5 bases). The CDR3 here is CASSLSTDQDTQYF. The CDR3 bases are TGTGCCAGCAGCTTATCGACAGACCAAGATACGCAGTATTTT.